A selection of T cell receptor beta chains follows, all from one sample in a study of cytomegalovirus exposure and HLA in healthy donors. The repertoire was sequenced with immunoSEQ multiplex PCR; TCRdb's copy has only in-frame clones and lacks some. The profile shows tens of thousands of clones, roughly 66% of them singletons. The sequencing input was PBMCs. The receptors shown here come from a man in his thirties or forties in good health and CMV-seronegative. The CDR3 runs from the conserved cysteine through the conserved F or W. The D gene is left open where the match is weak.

CDR3 protein: CSVPGVYMSYTF
CDR3 length: 12
D gene: -
J gene: TRBJ1-2
V gene: TRBV29-1

CDR3 protein: CASSGRLGGEPRF
CDR3 length: 13
D gene: -
J gene: TRBJ2-3
V gene: TRBV2

CDR3 protein: CASSPLPSDRGNQPQHF
CDR3 length: 17
D gene: TRBD1
J gene: TRBJ1-5
V gene: TRBV28

CDR3 protein: CASSTSTGTGGEETQYF
CDR3 length: 17
D gene: TRBD1
J gene: TRBJ2-5
V gene: TRBV5-6

CDR3 protein: CSGYRGSNTGELFF
CDR3 length: 14
D gene: -
J gene: TRBJ2-2
V gene: TRBV29-1

CDR3 protein: CASSPGGETQYF
CDR3 length: 12
D gene: TRBD2
J gene: TRBJ2-5
V gene: TRBV5-4

CDR3 protein: CASSLGSGPANEQFF
CDR3 length: 15
D gene: TRBD2
J gene: TRBJ2-1
V gene: TRBV5-1

CDR3 protein: CASSYGGGQPQHF
CDR3 length: 13
D gene: -
J gene: TRBJ1-5
V gene: TRBV6-6

CDR3 protein: CASSQGTSGKHNEQFF
CDR3 length: 16
D gene: TRBD2
J gene: TRBJ2-1
V gene: TRBV4-2

CDR3 protein: CASSYSGGDREQYF
CDR3 length: 14
D gene: TRBD2
J gene: TRBJ2-7
V gene: TRBV6-5

CDR3 protein: CASSGRQGSGELFF
CDR3 length: 14
D gene: TRBD1
J gene: TRBJ2-2
V gene: TRBV5-1

CDR3 protein: CASSPRDRGQGGEQFF
CDR3 length: 16
D gene: TRBD1
J gene: TRBJ2-1
V gene: TRBV18

CDR3 protein: CASSEVRDTGELFF
CDR3 length: 14
D gene: -
J gene: TRBJ2-2
V gene: TRBV2

CDR3 protein: CASSQGTDIGGYTF
CDR3 length: 14
D gene: -
J gene: TRBJ1-2
V gene: TRBV4-3

CDR3 protein: CASLVGLPPPDTQYF
CDR3 length: 15
D gene: -
J gene: TRBJ2-3
V gene: TRBV6-1

CDR3 protein: CASSTDRVEKLFF
CDR3 length: 13
D gene: TRBD1
J gene: TRBJ1-4
V gene: TRBV5-5

CDR3 protein: CASSSQVAEQYF
CDR3 length: 12
D gene: -
J gene: TRBJ2-7
V gene: TRBV28

CDR3 protein: CASSLGGGPEAFF
CDR3 length: 13
D gene: -
J gene: TRBJ1-1
V gene: TRBV11-2

CDR3 protein: CSAWVGRGEGPGSTIYF
CDR3 length: 17
D gene: -
J gene: TRBJ1-3
V gene: TRBV29-1

CDR3 protein: CASSSSTGAVSNQPQHF
CDR3 length: 17
D gene: TRBD1
J gene: TRBJ1-5
V gene: TRBV27

CDR3 protein: CASSLWMSGGADEQYF
CDR3 length: 16
D gene: TRBD2
J gene: TRBJ2-7
V gene: TRBV5-6

CDR3 protein: CASSPAGGGDTEAFF
CDR3 length: 15
D gene: -
J gene: TRBJ1-1
V gene: TRBV6-5

CDR3 protein: CAWSVGGNQPQHF
CDR3 length: 13
D gene: -
J gene: TRBJ1-5
V gene: TRBV30

CDR3 protein: CASSLDVTGARETQYF
CDR3 length: 16
D gene: TRBD1
J gene: TRBJ2-5
V gene: TRBV7-9

CDR3 protein: CASSQGPNNSPLHF
CDR3 length: 14
D gene: -
J gene: TRBJ1-6
V gene: TRBV4-1

CDR3 protein: CASRSSGSADTQYF
CDR3 length: 14
D gene: TRBD2
J gene: TRBJ2-3
V gene: TRBV14

CDR3 protein: CSATQAGSPYEQYF
CDR3 length: 14
D gene: TRBD2
J gene: TRBJ2-7
V gene: TRBV29-1

CDR3 protein: CASSREDEKLFF
CDR3 length: 12
D gene: -
J gene: TRBJ1-4
V gene: TRBV10-2

CDR3 protein: CASSPGRNSYEQYF
CDR3 length: 14
D gene: -
J gene: TRBJ2-7
V gene: TRBV27

CDR3 protein: CASSGIGGHHNEQFF
CDR3 length: 15
D gene: -
J gene: TRBJ2-1
V gene: TRBV7-2

CDR3 protein: CASSLEVAGVQETQYF
CDR3 length: 16
D gene: TRBD2
J gene: TRBJ2-5
V gene: TRBV7-6

CDR3 protein: CASSFRGGGGYDEQFF
CDR3 length: 16
D gene: -
J gene: TRBJ2-1
V gene: TRBV7-3

CDR3 protein: CASSKEVQQNTEAFF
CDR3 length: 15
D gene: -
J gene: TRBJ1-1
V gene: TRBV4-2

CDR3 protein: CASSEPGATNEKLFF
CDR3 length: 15
D gene: -
J gene: TRBJ1-4
V gene: TRBV2

CDR3 protein: CASSPVSGNTIYF
CDR3 length: 13
D gene: -
J gene: TRBJ1-3
V gene: TRBV6-5

CDR3 protein: CASNRQLSAEQYF
CDR3 length: 13
D gene: -
J gene: TRBJ2-7
V gene: TRBV2

CDR3 protein: CASSPRDRDYEQYF
CDR3 length: 14
D gene: TRBD1
J gene: TRBJ2-7
V gene: TRBV28

CDR3 protein: CASRGAGNTIYF
CDR3 length: 12
D gene: -
J gene: TRBJ1-3
V gene: TRBV30

CDR3 protein: CASRDRGYETQYF
CDR3 length: 13
D gene: TRBD1
J gene: TRBJ2-5
V gene: TRBV2

CDR3 protein: CAWSVAAGGWYGHTF
CDR3 length: 15
D gene: TRBD1
J gene: TRBJ1-2
V gene: TRBV30

CDR3 protein: CASSLQGANTGELFF
CDR3 length: 15
D gene: -
J gene: TRBJ2-2
V gene: TRBV27

CDR3 protein: CASSLIGATNEKLFF
CDR3 length: 15
D gene: -
J gene: TRBJ1-4
V gene: TRBV27

CDR3 protein: CASSPRPFLGAGGHEQYF
CDR3 length: 18
D gene: TRBD2
J gene: TRBJ2-7
V gene: TRBV7-6

CDR3 protein: CASSSLTGTSIF
CDR3 length: 12
D gene: -
J gene: TRBJ1-2
V gene: TRBV27

CDR3 protein: CASNLAASTDTQYF
CDR3 length: 14
D gene: -
J gene: TRBJ2-3
V gene: TRBV2